Listed below are T cell receptor beta chains from one sample, sequenced in a study of response to subunit inactivated influenza vaccine. TCRdb used MiXCR to reprocess the RT-PCR reads, holding one entry per CDR3 protein. The sample holds about 540,000 distinct CDR3 sequences, less than 15% seen once. The sequencing here drew on PBMCs from blood, taken approximately 13 days after vaccination. These receptors came from a man between 50 and 59 years old who received an inactivated influenza vaccine. The CDR3 runs from the conserved cysteine through the conserved F or W. Each record gives: J gene, V gene, D gene, clone size, CDR3 DNA, CDR3 protein. A D gene is named only where the DNA matches it firmly. Size values are once, few and many counts, or a class for expanded clones, and some rows have none.

TRBJ2-3	TRBV6-2/TRBV6-3	NA	NA	TGTGCCACTAGGGGGGACACAGATACGCAGTATTTT	CATRGDTDTQYF
TRBJ2-3	TRBV20-1	TRBD2	NA	TGCAGTGCCCACGGACTAGCGGTAACTAGCACAGATACGCAGTATTTT	CSAHGLAVTSTDTQYF
TRBJ2-3	TRBV3-1	TRBD1	many	TGTGCCAGCAGCCAAGCCGGGACAGGGACGGCAGATACGCAGTATTTT	CASSQAGTGTADTQYF
TRBJ2-1	TRBV24-1	NA	NA	TGTGCCACCAGTGACCAGTTGAGCTCCTACAATGAGCAGTTCTTC	CATSDQLSSYNEQFF
TRBJ1-1	TRBV20-1	TRBD1	many	TGCAGTGCTAGAGACCAAACAGGGGGAGGCACTGAAGCTTTCTTT	CSARDQTGGGTEAFF
TRBJ1-1	TRBV7-2	NA	few	TGTGCCAGCAGCGGGTCCAGGGCTTTCTTT	CASSGSRAFF
TRBJ1-6	TRBV5-6	NA	few	TGTGCCAGCAGCTTGTTCTTGGATTCACCCCTCCACTTT	CASSLFLDSPLHF
TRBJ1-1	TRBV7-2	NA	few	TGTGCCAGCAGAGGGGGTCGGGTGAACACTGAAGCTTTCTTT	CASRGGRVNTEAFF
TRBJ1-2	TRBV11-2	NA	NA	TGTGCCAGCAGCCCACTCCGGCGGCACAGTAACTATGGCTACACCTTC	CASSPLRRHSNYGYTF
TRBJ2-1	TRBV14	TRBD2	few	TGTGCCAGCAGCCAAATGTCGGCGGGAGGGCCTTACAATGAGCAGTTCTTC	CASSQMSAGGPYNEQFF
TRBJ1-2	TRBV20-1	NA	few	TGCAGTGCTGGAGGGAGGGGTGGAATTGACTATGGCTACACCTTC	CSAGGRGGIDYGYTF
TRBJ2-7	TRBV28	NA	NA	TGTGCCAGCAAGAGTCCAAGCTACGAGCAGTACTTC	CASKSPSYEQYF
TRBJ2-5	TRBV12-2	NA	NA	TGTGCAAGTCGCTTAGCTGGAGCCGGGGAGACCCAGTACTTC	CASRLAGAGETQYF
TRBJ1-1	TRBV29-1	NA	NA	TGCAGCGTGGGTGGCCGGGGGGGACAAGTGAACACTGAAGCTTTCTTT	CSVGGRGGQVNTEAFF
TRBJ1-2	TRBV11-2	NA	many	TGTGCCAGCAGCTTAGATACAGGCGGCTACACCTTC	CASSLDTGGYTF
TRBJ2-3	TRBV7-2	TRBD2	NA	TGTGCCAGCAGCTCAGGGAGGGCTAGCAGCACAGATACGCAGTATTTT	CASSSGRASSTDTQYF
TRBJ2-2	TRBV30	NA	NA	TGTGCCTGGGTCTCGCGGGGAAGCGGTAAAACCGGGGAGCTGTTTTTT	CAWVSRGSGKTGELFF
TRBJ2-7	TRBV20-1	NA	NA	TGCAGTGCTAGGACCTACGAGCAGTACTTC	CSARTYEQYF
TRBJ2-7	TRBV6-2/TRBV6-3	NA	NA	TGTGCCAGCACGTTTGGTAAAACCTACGAGCAGTACTTC	CASTFGKTYEQYF
TRBJ1-1	TRBV20-1	NA	few	TGCAGTGCTAGTCGGTCAGACGGCGACACTGAAGCTTTCTTT	CSASRSDGDTEAFF
TRBJ1-1	TRBV3-1	NA	NA	TGTGCCAGCAGCCACGGGACTTTAGCTTTCTTT	CASSHGTLAFF
TRBJ2-7	TRBV5-1	NA	NA	TGCGCCAGCAGCTTGGACTCGGGCCTCGGCTTCGAGCAGTACTTC	CASSLDSGLGFEQYF
TRBJ1-4	TRBV11-2	NA	NA	TGTGCCAGCAGCTTAGTTCGGGATATAGGTGAAAAACTGTTTTTT	CASSLVRDIGEKLFF
TRBJ2-7	TRBV4-3	TRBD1	few	TGCGCCAGCAGCCAAGATTCGACAGGGCGCTACGAGCAGTACTTC	CASSQDSTGRYEQYF
TRBJ2-1	TRBV7-2	NA	many	TGTGCCAGCAGCTTAGGATACGGGTCCTACAATGAGCAGTTCTTC	CASSLGYGSYNEQFF
TRBJ1-1	TRBV12-3/TRBV12-4	NA	NA	TGTGCCAGCAGTCCTGGGCCCCTGGTCCAGAACACTGAAGCTTTCTTT	CASSPGPLVQNTEAFF
TRBJ2-3	TRBV24-1	TRBD2	NA	TGTGCCACCAGTGATTTGTCTAGCGGGAGCGTAACAGATACGCAGTATTTT	CATSDLSSGSVTDTQYF
TRBJ2-1	TRBV3-1	TRBD2	many	TGTGCCAGCAGCGCCGGGACTAGCGGGAGCAATGAGCAGTTCTTC	CASSAGTSGSNEQFF
TRBJ2-7	TRBV10-1	TRBD1	few	TGCGCCAGCAGTGCCACCGGGACAGGGGGTTCCTACGAGCAGTACTTC	CASSATGTGGSYEQYF
TRBJ2-7	TRBV5-4	NA	many	TGTGCCAGCAGCCCCTCCCGGGGGGAGCAGTACTTC	CASSPSRGEQYF
TRBJ2-1	TRBV29-1	TRBD2	few	TGCAGCGTTGGGAGGGCTAGCGGGAGGAATGAGCAGTTCTTC	CSVGRASGRNEQFF
TRBJ2-1	TRBV15	NA	NA	TGTGCCACCAGCAGAGAAACGCCGACGGGGAAGTTCTTC	CATSRETPTGKFF
TRBJ1-6	TRBV6-2/TRBV6-3	NA	NA	TGTGCCAGCAGCTCAATCGCGGACCTCAGCGGTTCACCCCTCCACTTT	CASSSIADLSGSPLHF
TRBJ1-1	TRBV20-1	NA	few	TGCAGTCCCAGAGCGGCAGGCGCTGAAGCTTTCTTT	CSPRAAGAEAFF
TRBJ2-7	TRBV30	NA	NA	TGTGCCTCAAGTGACAACTCCTACGAGCAGTACTTC	CASSDNSYEQYF
TRBJ2-3	TRBV10-3	TRBD1	few	TGTGCCATCAGCGGACAGGGGGCTAGAGATACGCAGTATTTT	CAISGQGARDTQYF
TRBJ1-4	TRBV5-1	TRBD1	few	TGCGCCAGCAGCGACGGACAGGGCTATGAAAAACTGTTTTTT	CASSDGQGYEKLFF
TRBJ2-1	TRBV24-1	TRBD2	many	TGTGCCACCAGTGATTCCTCAACTAGCGGGGTAGATGAGCAGTTCTTC	CATSDSSTSGVDEQFF
TRBJ1-1	TRBV7-3	NA	NA	TGTGCCAGCAGCTTATCGGGTGGGACCGGAGCTTTCTTT	CASSLSGGTGAFF
TRBJ1-1	TRBV7-2	NA	NA	TGTGCCAGCAGCCCCCGGTCAGGGCAGCTAACTGAAGCTTTCTTT	CASSPRSGQLTEAFF
TRBJ2-7	TRBV28	TRBD1	few	TGTGCCAGCATTAACAGGGGGCGCGTCTACGAGCAGTACTTC	CASINRGRVYEQYF
TRBJ2-5	TRBV28	NA	few	TGTGCCAGCAGTCCCCGACGGGAAGAGACCCAGTACTTC	CASSPRREETQYF
TRBJ2-7	TRBV15	NA	few	TGTGCCACCAGCAGAGACAAGTCCTACGAGCAGTACTTC	CATSRDKSYEQYF
TRBJ2-2	TRBV5-5	NA	many	TGTGCCAGCAGCTTGGTAAGGGCCGCGAACACCGGGGAGCTGTTTTTT	CASSLVRAANTGELFF
TRBJ1-1	TRBV20-1	NA	few	TGCAGTGCTCCCTTATATAATGTTATGAACACTGAAGCTTTCTTT	CSAPLYNVMNTEAFF
TRBJ2-4	TRBV2	NA	few	TGTGCCAGCAGACTTACTCGAATTCAGTACTTC	CASRLTRIQYF
TRBJ2-2	TRBV11-3	NA	NA	TGTGCCAGCAGCTTTGAGAGGGACACCGGGGAGCTGTTTTTT	CASSFERDTGELFF
TRBJ2-3	TRBV4-3	NA	many	TGCGCCAGCAGCCAAGATAGACTCACAGATACGCAGTATTTT	CASSQDRLTDTQYF
TRBJ2-2	TRBV4-2	NA	NA	TGTGCCAGCAGCCAAGACCAGGGAAGCACCGGGGAGCTGTTTTTT	CASSQDQGSTGELFF
TRBJ1-5	TRBV30	NA	many	TGTGCCTGGACTGGGACCGGTAGCAATCAGCCCCAGCATTTT	CAWTGTGSNQPQHF
TRBJ1-4	TRBV7-9	NA	few	TGTGCCAGCAGCCCGGTGGGCAGCCCCCTAGAAAAACTGTTTTTT	CASSPVGSPLEKLFF
TRBJ1-3	TRBV11-2	NA	few	TGTGCCAGCAGCGAGACAGTCACTGGAAACACCATATATTTT	CASSETVTGNTIYF
TRBJ1-1	TRBV12-3/TRBV12-4	NA	few	TGTGCCAGCAGCCTCATAACCGGGCTCCGAGGGGGAACTGAAGCTTTCTTT	CASSLITGLRGGTEAFF
TRBJ2-5	TRBV5-1	NA	NA	TGCGCCAGCAGCTTGGTGGGGGAAAGGCAAGAGACCCAGTACTTC	CASSLVGERQETQYF
TRBJ2-1	TRBV10-3	NA	NA	TGTGCCATCAGTGAGTCGGGCGGGACCTATGAGCAGTTCTTC	CAISESGGTYEQFF
TRBJ1-5	TRBV12-3/TRBV12-4	TRBD1	few	TGTGCCAGCAGGCAGGGACAGAATCAGCCCCAGCATTTT	CASRQGQNQPQHF
TRBJ2-5	TRBV12-3/TRBV12-4	TRBD2	few	TGTGCCAGCAGTTTTATACTAGCGGGGGCGGAGACCCAGTACTTC	CASSFILAGAETQYF
TRBJ2-2	TRBV7-7	NA	NA	TGTGGGCGGCCGGGTGACACCGGGGAGCTGTTTTTT	CGRPGDTGELFF
TRBJ2-5	TRBV6-1	TRBD1	NA	TGTGCCAGCAGTGACCCCGGACAGGGGGCGCAGGAGACCCAGTACTTC	CASSDPGQGAQETQYF